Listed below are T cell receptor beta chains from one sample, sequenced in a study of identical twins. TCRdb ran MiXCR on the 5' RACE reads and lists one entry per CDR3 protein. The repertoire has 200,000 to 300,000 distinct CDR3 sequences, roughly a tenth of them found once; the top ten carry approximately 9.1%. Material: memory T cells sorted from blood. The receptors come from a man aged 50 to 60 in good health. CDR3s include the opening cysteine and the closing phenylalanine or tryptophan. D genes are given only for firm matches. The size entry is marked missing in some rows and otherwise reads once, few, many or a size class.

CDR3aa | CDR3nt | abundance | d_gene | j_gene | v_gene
CSVEESGVVYTF | TGCAGCGTTGAAGAGTCTGGGGTGGTCTACACCTTC | . | . | TRBJ1-2 | TRBV29-1
CSVEWQGLAYNEQFF | TGCAGCGTTGAATGGCAGGGGCTTGCCTACAATGAGCAGTTCTTC | many | . | TRBJ2-1 | TRBV29-1
CASSLTGSGFGGYTF | TGCGCCAGCAGCCTAACAGGGTCTGGGTTTGGTGGCTACACCTTC | few | . | TRBJ1-2 | TRBV5-1
CASSSSGTAKGELFF | TGCGCCAGCAGCTCTTCCGGGACAGCGAAAGGGGAGCTGTTTTTT | many | TRBD1 | TRBJ2-2 | TRBV5-1
CASSLDLAGAGYEQYF | TGTGCCAGCAGCTTGGATCTAGCGGGAGCCGGATACGAGCAGTACTTC | many | TRBD2 | TRBJ2-7 | TRBV5-5
CASRPRSGVRAKNIQYF | TGTGCCAGCAGACCCAGATCCGGCGTCAGGGCCAAAAACATTCAGTACTTC | many | . | TRBJ2-4 | TRBV6-2/TRBV6-3
CASSLLSAGDTQYF | TGTGCCAGCAGCCTTTTATCGGCGGGAGATACGCAGTATTTT | many | . | TRBJ2-3 | TRBV7-9
CASRDTDGIRNTIYF | TGTGCCAGCAGGGACACGGACGGGATCCGAAACACCATATATTTT | many | . | TRBJ1-3 | TRBV2
CASSLEHNNEQFF | TGTGCCAGCAGCTTAGAACATAACAATGAGCAGTTCTTC | . | . | TRBJ2-1 | TRBV7-8
CSVTSGAGTGELFF | TGCAGCGTTACCTCGGGGGCCGGCACCGGGGAGCTGTTTTTT | many | . | TRBJ2-2 | TRBV29-1
CAISDIVRQGTYEQYF | TGTGCCATCAGTGACATCGTGCGACAGGGAACCTACGAGCAGTACTTC | few | TRBD1 | TRBJ2-7 | TRBV10-3
CASIQGATEAFF | TGTGCCAGCATCCAGGGGGCCACTGAAGCTTTCTTT | many | TRBD1 | TRBJ1-1 | TRBV6-1
CASSYGVNTEAFF | TGTGCCAGCAGTTATGGCGTAAACACTGAAGCTTTCTTT | many | . | TRBJ1-1 | TRBV12-3/TRBV12-4
CASSQQRQGAHTGELFF | TGCGCCAGCAGCCAGCAGAGACAGGGGGCTCACACCGGGGAGCTGTTTTTT | few | TRBD1 | TRBJ2-2 | TRBV5-1
CSASGRDTGSLNQPQHF | TGCAGTGCTTCGGGCCGTGATACGGGCTCGCTCAATCAGCCCCAGCATTTT | . | . | TRBJ1-5 | TRBV20-1
CASSRPSGSGNTIYF | TGTGCCAGCAGCCGACCGTCAGGGTCAGGAAACACCATATATTTT | few | . | TRBJ1-3 | TRBV3-1
CASSRDRGEKLFF | TGTGCCAGCAGCCGCGACAGGGGGGAAAAACTGTTTTTT | . | TRBD1 | TRBJ1-4 | TRBV7-2
CASSYSTEKYF | TGTGCCAGCAGTTATTCGACAGAAAAGTACTTC | few | . | TRBJ2-4 | TRBV2
CASSRALGETQYF | TGTGCCAGCAGTCGGGCTTTGGGAGAGACCCAGTACTTC | . | . | TRBJ2-5 | TRBV6-1
CASSQIDRVGYEQYF | TGTGCCAGCAGCCAAATCGACAGGGTTGGCTACGAGCAGTACTTC | few | TRBD1 | TRBJ2-7 | TRBV3-1
CSSRGVGNQPQHF | TGCAGTTCAAGAGGGGTGGGGAATCAGCCCCAGCATTTT | . | . | TRBJ1-5 | TRBV20-1
CASSMGGLSTEAFF | TGTGCCAGTAGTATGGGGGGGCTATCCACTGAAGCTTTCTTT | few | . | TRBJ1-1 | TRBV19